The 10 T cell receptor beta chains below were found in one sample sequenced in a study of OX40 agonist ivuxolimab in advanced cancers. Profiling relied on immunoSEQ multiplex PCR, and the TCRdb table lists in-frame clones only, not all of them. This table holds about 90,000 clones, 75% to 90% found once. The specimen comprised CD4+ or CD8+ T cells sorted from blood, sampled in a trial of the OX40 agonist ivuxolimab. The receptors here all came from an adult with an advanced solid tumor such as melanoma, head and neck, liver or kidney cancer.

The CDR3 DNA sequence: TGTGCCAGCAGCGTGGGCCTGCTGGTTGATGAGCAGTTCTTC. It yields the protein CASSVGLLVDEQFF. The chain links TRBV7-2 to TRBJ2-1; D gene unclear. V was trimmed by 5 bases and J by 8 bases, leaving 16 bases between them. Germline V lookup: CDR1 SGHTA, CDR2 FQGNSA. This CDR3 contains 14 residues.

This clone occurred once. The CDR3 nucleotides are TGTGCCAGCAGTGGTTTGTTACAGGGAGGGTACGAGCAGTACTTC. This gives the protein CASSGLLQGGYEQYF. The gene calls are TRBV27 and TRBJ2-7; a possible D gene is TRBD2 (7 bases). CDR3 length: 15 residues. Germline V gene lookup returns CDR1 MNHEY and CDR2 SMNVEV (reference sequence). V gave up 5 bases and J gave up 4 bases, with 18 bases separating them.

The V gene is TRBV28, the J gene TRBJ1-1; D ambiguous. In germline, CDR1 is MDHEN, CDR2 SYDVKM. V was shortened by 3 bases and J by 6 bases, with 5 bases between the two germline ends. The CDR3 is 11 residues long. The DNA for the CDR3 is TGTGCCAGCAGTTTTTACGCTGAAGCTTTCTTT. The encoded protein is CASSFYAEAFF.

The V gene is TRBV2, the J gene TRBJ2-5; 11 bases agree with TRBD2. The CDR3 is 15 residues long. The germline gives CDR1 SNHLY, CDR2 FYNNEI. J lost 6 bases, V lost 3 bases, and 6 bases had no gene match. The CDR3 coding sequence is TGTGCCAGCAGTGAGGTGACTAGCGGGATAAAGACCCAGTACTTC. Its translation: CASSEVTSGIKTQYF. Together with reference TRBV2 and TRBJ2-5, the CDR3 gives the full variable domain: EPEVTQTPSHQVTQMGQEVILRCVPISNHLYFYWYRQILGQKVEFLVSFYNNEISEKSEIFDDQFSVERPDGSNFTLKIRSTKLEDSAMYFCASSEVTSGIKTQYFGPGTRLLVL.

In the case of this clone: Compared with germline, one end of the junction differs, possibly owing to a read error. The chain combines TRBV11-1 with TRBJ2-5, with 9 bases identical to TRBD2. The germline V gene has CDR1 SGHAT and CDR2 FQDESV (reference sequence). The CDR3 sequence is 12 residues long. The CDR3 nucleotides read TGTGCCAGCAGCTTCGAAAAGCGGGAGGCCCACTTC. Protein: CASSFEKREAHF.

This rearrangement joins TRBV15 to TRBJ2-7; D unresolved. Germline V gene lookup returns CDR1 LNHNV and CDR2 YYDKDF (reference sequence). Trimming removed 3 bases at V and 0 bases at J, with 3 bases between. The CDR3 runs 12 residues. This chain's CDR3 is CATSRASYEQYF. In nucleotides, the CDR3 is TGTGCCACCAGCAGGGCCTCCTACGAGCAGTACTTC. The full variable domain, in which reference TRBV15 and TRBJ2-7 provide the parts outside the CDR3, is DAMVIQNPRYQVTQFGKPVTLSCSQTLNHNVMYWYQQKSSQAPKLLFHYYDKDFNNEADTPDNFQSRRPNTSFCFLDIRSPGLGDTAMYLCATSRASYEQYFGPGTRLTVT.

V usage is TRBV6-1 and J usage is TRBJ2-1; TRBD2 matches at 15 bases. The germline V gene encodes CDR1 MNHNS and CDR2 SASEGT. The CDR3 covers 18 residues. V was clipped by 4 bases and J by 7 bases; unmatched bases: 11. The CDR3 bases are TGTGCCAGCAGTGGGGGGACTAGCGGGAGGACGATGGTTAATGAGCAGTTCTTC. The encoded protein is CASSGGTSGRTMVNEQFF.

The chain is built from TRBV29-1 and TRBJ1-1; the D is unclear. Germline V gene sequence: CDR1 SQVTM, CDR2 ANQGSEA. V was trimmed by 0 bases and J by 1 base, leaving 9 bases between them. The CDR3 length is 14 residues. In DNA form, the CDR3 reads TGCAGCGTTGAAGATCTTGGCGGGAACACTGAAGCTTTCTTT. Translation: CSVEDLGGNTEAFF.

The V gene is TRBV7-6, the J gene TRBJ1-5; possibly TRBD1 for D (5 bases). This CDR3 comprises 14 residues. Between the trimmed V and J ends, which lost 3 bases and 6 bases, there was a span of 12 bases. Germline CDR1 reads SGHVS; CDR2 reads FNYEAQ. CDR3 sequence reads: CASSLGGGSQPQHF. In nucleotides, the CDR3 is TGTGCCAGCAGCTTGGGGGGGGGTTCTCAGCCCCAGCATTTT.

V and J are TRBV13 and TRBJ2-1, with TRBD1 identical over 8 bases. Germline assignment: CDR1 PRHDT and CDR2 FYEKMQ (reference sequence). Trimming cost V 3 bases and J 2 bases; bases outside gene matches: 3. The CDR3 loop spans 15 amino acids. The CDR3 loop is CASSFGTGPYNEQFF. The DNA of the CDR3 is TGTGCCAGCAGCTTCGGGACAGGTCCCTACAATGAGCAGTTCTTC.